This T cell receptor (beta chain) was obtained from a study of blood T cell repertoires in COVID-19. Study at large: Samples of COVID-19 (acute and convalescent) were obtained from the United States, Italy and Spain. In each case, the material was cDNA or gDNA derived from T cells, B-cell-depleted T cells, or PBMCs.

Per the germline V gene, CDR1 is MDHEN and CDR2 is SYDVKM. CDR3 length equals 13 residues. V gave up 5 bases and J gave up 5 bases; unmatched junction bases: 4. Seattle researchers signed up patients amid active infection and tracked them longitudinally. Methods used by the authors: It was from reference gene primer amplification that nucleated cell counts were estimated. Libraries were prepared by immunoSEQ multiplex PCR; TCRdb keeps only in-frame clonotypes and omits some of them. V and J calls and clone size are copied from that table; D and trimming were computed from the DNA. The sample lists just over 250,000 clones; 91% were seen once.

Sequences were obtained from peripheral blood. This sequence joins TRBV28 and TRBJ1-2, with 8 bases matching TRBD1. This receptor was taken from a person in their late teens or twenties with COVID-19, enrolled during active disease. CDR3 DNA: TGTGCCAGCAGTCGGACAGGGCTATATGGCTACACCTTC. Amino acids: CASSRTGLYGYTF.